The next 9 T cell receptor beta chains were all read from a single sample in a study of shared clonotypes between healthy human individuals. Assay used: immunoSEQ multiplex PCR; TCRdb lists only in-frame clones, some missing. The table has about 1,900,000 clones, just under 95% seen once; the top ten hold approximately 1%. Naive CD8 isolation took CD45RO-negative cells positively selected for CCR7 and excluded terminally differentiated effector memory CD45RA+ cells. The sample comprised naive CD8+ T cells sorted from blood. The receptors were gathered from a young man in good health.

The chain combines TRBV29-1 with TRBJ2-1; 7 bases agree with TRBD2. The CDR3 has 17 amino acids. After removal of 2 bases from V and 9 bases from J, the junction contained 19 bases not matched to a gene. Germline CDR1 SQVTM, CDR2 ANQGSEA. The CDR3 is CSVEISGWRERTGEQFF. The CDR3 coding sequence is TGCAGCGTTGAAATCTCAGGGTGGCGGGAGAGGACCGGTGAGCAGTTCTTC.

This rearrangement joins TRBV10-2 to TRBJ1-2; no reliable D call. In germline, CDR1 is WSHSY, CDR2 SAAADI. The germline V and J ends were trimmed by 7 bases and 3 bases, with 12 bases remaining between them. This CDR3 comprises 13 residues. The CDR3 nucleotides are TGCGCCAGCACCTCGGACGGGTACTATGGCTACACCTTC. Encoded protein: CASTSDGYYGYTF.

Turning to this clone: The sample holds other DNA sequences that translate to the same CDR3. The J gene is TRBJ2-7, the V gene TRBV7-9; perhaps D is TRBD1 or TRBD2 (6 bases each). The V end was cut by 1 base, the J end by 1 base, with 8 bases between. The CDR3 spans 14 residues. Germline V gene sequence: CDR1 SEHNR, CDR2 FQNEAQ (reference sequence). The CDR3 region is CASSLEGGSYEQYF. As DNA, the CDR3 is TGTGCCAGCAGCTTAGAGGGGGGATCCTACGAGCAGTACTTC.

This chain uses TRBV11-2 with TRBJ2-7; 7 bases agree with TRBD1. V shed 4 bases and J 0 bases; nucleotides not matched to a gene: 3. Germline V gene sequence: CDR1 SGHAT, CDR2 FQNNGV. The CDR3 sequence is 14 residues long. CDR3 DNA sequence: TGTGCCAGCAGCTCCGCAGGGGGCTCCTACGAGCAGTACTTC. This encodes CASSSAGGSYEQYF. The complete variable domain, with remaining parts taken from reference TRBV11-2 and TRBJ2-7, reads EAGVAQSPRYKIIEKRQSVAFWCNPISGHATLYWYQQILGQGPKLLIQFQNNGVVDDSQLPKDRFSAERLKGVDSTLKIQPAKLEDSAVYLCASSSAGGSYEQYFGPGTRLTVT.

This clone showed up just once. V is TRBV4-1 and J is TRBJ2-2, with 10 bases lining up with TRBD1. Trimming removed 3 bases from V and 7 bases from J; junction bases left unmatched: 11. Germline V CDR1 and CDR2: MGHRA, YSYEKL. The length of the CDR3 is 17 residues. The CDR3 DNA is TGCGCCAGCAGCCACCCCCCCGGGACAGGGGAGGGCGGGGAGCTGTTTTTT. It is translated as CASSHPPGTGEGGELFF.

J is TRBJ2-7 and V is TRBV27, with TRBD1 as a possible D gene (6 bases). The CDR3 is 13 residues long. Germline CDR1 is MNHEY and CDR2 is SMNVEV (reference sequence). Trimming removed 6 bases at V and 5 bases at J, with 14 bases between. CDR3 DNA: TGTGCCAGCAGCCTCGAGGGGGTTGACGAGCAGTACTTC. It codes for CASSLEGVDEQYF.

This clone has a single count. The chain couples TRBV12-5 to TRBJ1-1; D perhaps matches TRBD1 (5 bases). CDR1 and CDR2 from the germline V gene are LGHNT and FRNRAP. The CDR3 spans 13 residues. V was shortened by 1 base and J by 4 bases, with 7 bases between the two germline ends. CDR3 in DNA: TGTGCTAGTGGTTTGGAGGGACCCACTGAAGCTTTCTTT. It encodes CASGLEGPTEAFF.

The chain combines TRBV19 with TRBJ2-2; the D is unclear. The V end lost 9 bases, the J end lost 6 bases, and 8 bases lay between the germline ends. The CDR3 consists of 11 residues. Germline CDR1 LNHDA, CDR2 SQIVND (reference sequence). The CDR3 region is CASWKSGELFF. CDR3 DNA sequence: TGTGCCAGCTGGAAGTCCGGGGAGCTGTTTTTT.

V is TRBV27 and J is TRBJ2-7, with 8 bases that match TRBD1. V dropped 6 bases and J dropped 5; count of bases not matched to a gene: 6. Germline CDR1 and CDR2: MNHEY and SMNVEV (reference sequence). This CDR3 has 13 amino acids. CDR3 sequence: CASRTGASHEQYF. The CDR3 coding sequence is TGTGCCAGCAGGACAGGGGCATCCCACGAGCAGTACTTC.